Below, 7 T cell receptor beta chains from the same sample are listed, as sequenced in a study of cytomegalovirus exposure and HLA in healthy donors. Generated by immunoSEQ multiplex PCR, the TCRdb table keeps only in-frame clones and is missing some. The sample yields a few hundred thousand clones, roughly 87% seen once. Sequenced input: PBMCs. The origin of the receptors is a man younger than 35 in good health and CMV-seropositive.

In its sample, this clone was seen many times. V and J are TRBV4-1 and TRBJ1-2; no reliable D call. The ends were cut back, 1 base at V and 7 bases at J, with 10 bases in the middle. Looked up from germline, CDR1 is MGHRA and CDR2 is YSYEKL. CDR3 size: 13 residues. Here the CDR3 DNA reads TGCGCCAGCAGCCAAGTTGTAACCTTTGGCTACACCTTC. The encoded protein is CASSQVVTFGYTF.

About this clone itself: A much larger clonotype is one base distant, so this may be a read error. In the same sample, other DNA sequences code for this CDR3. The chain employs TRBV5-1 and TRBJ1-3, with unresolved D. Between the trimmed V and J ends, which lost 0 bases and 0 bases, there was a span of 7 bases. Germline CDR1 SGHRS, CDR2 YFSETQ. This CDR3 has 15 residues. This chain's CDR3 is CASSLDGSSGNTIYF. CDR3 nucleotides: TGCGCCAGCAGCTTGGACGGAAGCTCTGGAAACACCATATATTTT.

The V call is TRBV2, the J call TRBJ1-2; the D is unclear. V was clipped by 8 bases and J by 1 base, with 17 bases between them. The CDR3 is 15 amino acids. Germline V CDR1 and CDR2: SNHLY, FYNNEI. This CDR3 reads CASELHPLGNYGYTF. DNA for the CDR3: TGTGCCAGCGAACTACACCCGTTGGGTAACTATGGCTACACCTTC.

This clone was counted a single time. This sequence joins TRBV25-1 and TRBJ2-3; possible D gene TRBD2, 5 bases. Germline CDR1 and CDR2: MGHDK and SYGVNS. This CDR3 region has 14 residues. V was pared by 3 bases and J by 3 bases, with 10 bases between. CDR3 nucleotides: TGTGCCAGCAGTGATAATGGACTTACAGATACGCAGTATTTT. Its protein product is CASSDNGLTDTQYF.

This sequence joins TRBV11-2 and TRBJ1-2; 9 positions match TRBD1. The junction had 14 bases not matched to a gene; V was cut back by 6 bases and J by 3 bases. The CDR3 runs 17 residues. CDR1 SGHAT and CDR2 FQNNGV come from the germline V gene. The CDR3, as DNA: TGTGCCAGCAGGCACATTCTTCGGGACAGGGTGGACTATGGCTACACCTTC. As protein: CASRHILRDRVDYGYTF.

V is TRBV27 and J is TRBJ2-7; D not resolved. Germline CDR1 reads MNHEY; CDR2 reads SMNVEV (reference sequence). The germline V and J ends were trimmed by 5 bases and 1 base, with 21 bases remaining between them. The CDR3 totals 17 residues. The CDR3 nucleotides read TGTGCCAGCAGTCTCGGACCAGGCTCCTTTCCATCCTACGAGCAGTACTTC. Protein: CASSLGPGSFPSYEQYF.

This clone was picked up one time. The chain links TRBV5-6 to TRBJ2-1; 12 bases line up with TRBD1. The CDR3 covers 14 residues. Germline assignment: CDR1 SGHDT and CDR2 YYEEEE. V lost 2 bases and J lost 12; bases outside the gene matches: 6. CDR3 coding DNA: TGTGCCAGCAGCTTAGCGGGACAGGGGGCTGGGCAGTTCTTC. This translates into CASSLAGQGAGQFF.